Following are 3 T cell receptor beta chains from one sample sequenced in a study of cytomegalovirus exposure and HLA in healthy donors. Primers: 60 Vbeta forward and 13 Jbeta reverse. TCRdb's table, derived via immunoSEQ multiplex PCR, lists solely in-frame clones and lacks some. This table has 200,000 to 300,000 clones, 84% appearing once. Material for sequencing was PBMCs. Receptors were obtained from a woman in her 40s in good health and CMV-seropositive.

This rearrangement joins TRBV11-3 to TRBJ2-1; TRBD1 matches 7 bases. With 3 bases clipped from V and 4 bases from J, the junction kept 9 bases outside the gene matches. This CDR3 is built from 16 residues. The germline CDR1 and CDR2 sequences are SGHNT and YENEEA. CDR3 in amino acids: CASSLSRGLSYNEQFF. CDR3 DNA: TGTGCCAGCAGCTTGTCGAGGGGGCTTAGTTACAATGAGCAGTTCTTC.

The chain joins TRBV6-6 to TRBJ1-2, with 7 bases lining up with TRBD1. The CDR3 contains 13 residues. CDR1 MNHNY and CDR2 SVGAGI come from the germline V gene (reference sequence). The trim removed 2 bases at V and 10 bases at J, leaving 7 bases unmatched. The CDR3 protein is CASSYPGQLDYTF. As DNA, the CDR3 is TGTGCCAGCAGTTACCCGGGACAGCTGGACTACACCTTC.

Note on this clone: Other DNA sequences in the same sample also yield this CDR3. The chain links TRBV27 to TRBJ1-5; 7 bases match TRBD1. This CDR3 is 14 amino acids long. CDR1 is MNHEY, CDR2 SMNVEV, per germline (reference sequence). Trimming took 5 bases from V and 5 from J; bases not matched to a gene: 6. CDR3 coding DNA: TGTGCCAGCAGTCCGACAGGGAGCTATCAGCCCCAGCATTTT. It specifies CASSPTGSYQPQHF.